The 9 T cell receptor beta chains below come from one sample, sequenced in a study of Graves' ophthalmopathy and Graves' hyperthyroidism (dated by TCRdb to 2016 to 2018). Sequencing instrument: Illumina HiSeq 2000. For repertoire sequencing, the TCR beta CDR3 regions were amplified from RNA transcripts. The first round of RT-PCR was done with HTBI primers and the Qiagen OneStep RT-PCR kit, and was followed by a second round of multiplex PCR, then size selection and purification. TCRdb reprocessed the public reads (quality trimming at Q25 with fastp, clone calling with MiXCR) and kept in-frame beta chains. All rows with the same CDR3 protein become a single entry with the most common DNA and genes. The sample table holds around 600,000 distinct CDR3 sequences, of which about 40% were seen once. Jointly, the top ten make up more than 2.5% of the sample. The specimen sequenced was peripheral blood. The receptor set was obtained from an adult man with Graves' ophthalmopathy.

As regards this clonotype: A much larger clone lies a single base off, so this may be a read error. The chain recombines TRBV29-1 with TRBJ2-7; D not certain. This CDR3 contains 11 residues. Germline V CDR1 and CDR2: SQVTM, ANQGSEA. V was trimmed by 7 bases and J by 4 bases, leaving 11 bases between them. The CDR3 DNA reads TGCAGCGCTGAGAACGGTTACGAGCAGTACTTC. Translating it yields CSAENGYEQYF.

This clonotype was counted between two and nine times. It may be a read error: a sequence one base away is much more abundant. This chain links TRBV6-6 with TRBJ1-1; unclear D gene. The CDR3 length is 12 residues. V lost 6 bases and J 0 bases, leaving 5 bases between the germline ends. Germline CDR1 reads MNHNY; CDR2 reads SVGAGI (reference sequence). The CDR3 nucleotides read TGTGCCAGCAGCCACCTGAACACTGAAGCTTTCTTT. It translates to CASSHLNTEAFF.

The sample holds many counts of this clonotype. The chain combines TRBV20-1 with TRBJ2-2; the D gene is possibly TRBD1 (6 bases). CDR3 size: 12 residues. Germline lookup yields CDR1 DFQATT and CDR2 SNEGSKA (reference sequence). Trimming removed 6 bases at V and 4 bases at J, with 9 bases between. CDR3 DNA: TGCAGTGCGCTGACAGGCACCGGGGAGCTGTTTTTT. It encodes CSALTGTGELFF.

This clonotype was counted many times. This chain uses TRBV2 with TRBJ2-7; D not resolved. Trimming shortened V by 10 bases and J by 4 bases, and 14 bases separated the two germline ends. The CDR3 spans 12 residues. Per germline, CDR1 SNHLY and CDR2 FYNNEI. The CDR3 loop is CATEPSRYEQYF. DNA for the CDR3: TGTGCCACAGAGCCAAGCCGATACGAGCAGTACTTC.

In its sample, this clonotype was seen many times. The genes are TRBV14 and TRBJ1-4, with D perhaps matching TRBD1 (5 bases). V was cut by 4 bases and J by 3 bases, with 12 bases left in between. The CDR3 totals 15 residues. CDR1 and CDR2 (germline): SGHDN, FVKESK. CDR3 nucleotides: TGTGCCAGCAGCCCAAGCGGGGGTGCTAATGAAAAACTGTTTTTT. It specifies CASSPSGGANEKLFF.

The J gene is TRBJ2-7, the V gene TRBV29-1; possibly TRBD1 for D (5 bases). Per germline, CDR1 SQVTM and CDR2 ANQGSEA. The CDR3 is 12 amino acids. The V end was cut by 8 bases, the J end by 6 bases, with 17 bases between. The DNA of the CDR3 is TGCAGCTGGGGAATCCAGGGCCCCGAGCAGTACTTC. It specifies CSWGIQGPEQYF.

This clonotype was recorded many times. The genes are TRBV2 and TRBJ2-5; TRBD2 is a possible D gene (6 bases). This CDR3 comprises 13 residues. V shed 4 bases and J shed 5 bases, with 11 bases lying between them. The germline V gene encodes CDR1 SNHLY and CDR2 FYNNEI. CDR3 residues: CASSAGVVETQYF. The DNA for the CDR3 is TGTGCCAGCAGTGCGGGAGTGGTCGAGACCCAGTACTTC.

This clonotype was seen at least ten times. The genes are TRBV14 and TRBJ1-3, with 7 bases lining up with TRBD1. Germline V gene lookup returns CDR1 SGHDN and CDR2 FVKESK. V shed 1 base and J 1 base; nucleotides not matched to a gene: 7. The CDR3 sequence is 17 residues long. The CDR3 sequence is CASSQAMNRGSGNTIYF. The CDR3 nucleotides read TGTGCCAGCAGCCAAGCTATGAACAGGGGATCTGGAAACACCATATATTTT. The full variable domain, its missing parts supplied by reference TRBV14 and TRBJ1-3, is EAGVTQFPSHSVIEKGQTVTLRCDPISGHDNLYWYRRVMGKEIKFLLHFVKESKQDESGMPNNRFLAERTGGTYSTLKVQPAELEDSGVYFCASSQAMNRGSGNTIYFGEGSWLTVV.

The chain has TRBV29-1 and TRBJ1-2; D is ambiguous. Germline loops: CDR1 SQVTM, CDR2 ANQGSEA. V lost 5 bases, J lost 8 bases, and 15 bases lay in between. This CDR3 has 12 amino acids. The CDR3 sequence: CSVKSPGIGYTF. The CDR3 coding sequence is TGCAGCGTTAAATCTCCGGGAATCGGCTACACCTTC. Full variable domain (outside the CDR3, taken from reference TRBV29-1 and TRBJ1-2): SAVISQKPSRDICQRGTSLTIQCQVDSQVTMMFWYRQQPGQSLTLIATANQGSEATYESGFVIDKFPISRPNLTFSTLTVSNMSPEDSSIYLCSVKSPGIGYTFGSGTRLTVV.